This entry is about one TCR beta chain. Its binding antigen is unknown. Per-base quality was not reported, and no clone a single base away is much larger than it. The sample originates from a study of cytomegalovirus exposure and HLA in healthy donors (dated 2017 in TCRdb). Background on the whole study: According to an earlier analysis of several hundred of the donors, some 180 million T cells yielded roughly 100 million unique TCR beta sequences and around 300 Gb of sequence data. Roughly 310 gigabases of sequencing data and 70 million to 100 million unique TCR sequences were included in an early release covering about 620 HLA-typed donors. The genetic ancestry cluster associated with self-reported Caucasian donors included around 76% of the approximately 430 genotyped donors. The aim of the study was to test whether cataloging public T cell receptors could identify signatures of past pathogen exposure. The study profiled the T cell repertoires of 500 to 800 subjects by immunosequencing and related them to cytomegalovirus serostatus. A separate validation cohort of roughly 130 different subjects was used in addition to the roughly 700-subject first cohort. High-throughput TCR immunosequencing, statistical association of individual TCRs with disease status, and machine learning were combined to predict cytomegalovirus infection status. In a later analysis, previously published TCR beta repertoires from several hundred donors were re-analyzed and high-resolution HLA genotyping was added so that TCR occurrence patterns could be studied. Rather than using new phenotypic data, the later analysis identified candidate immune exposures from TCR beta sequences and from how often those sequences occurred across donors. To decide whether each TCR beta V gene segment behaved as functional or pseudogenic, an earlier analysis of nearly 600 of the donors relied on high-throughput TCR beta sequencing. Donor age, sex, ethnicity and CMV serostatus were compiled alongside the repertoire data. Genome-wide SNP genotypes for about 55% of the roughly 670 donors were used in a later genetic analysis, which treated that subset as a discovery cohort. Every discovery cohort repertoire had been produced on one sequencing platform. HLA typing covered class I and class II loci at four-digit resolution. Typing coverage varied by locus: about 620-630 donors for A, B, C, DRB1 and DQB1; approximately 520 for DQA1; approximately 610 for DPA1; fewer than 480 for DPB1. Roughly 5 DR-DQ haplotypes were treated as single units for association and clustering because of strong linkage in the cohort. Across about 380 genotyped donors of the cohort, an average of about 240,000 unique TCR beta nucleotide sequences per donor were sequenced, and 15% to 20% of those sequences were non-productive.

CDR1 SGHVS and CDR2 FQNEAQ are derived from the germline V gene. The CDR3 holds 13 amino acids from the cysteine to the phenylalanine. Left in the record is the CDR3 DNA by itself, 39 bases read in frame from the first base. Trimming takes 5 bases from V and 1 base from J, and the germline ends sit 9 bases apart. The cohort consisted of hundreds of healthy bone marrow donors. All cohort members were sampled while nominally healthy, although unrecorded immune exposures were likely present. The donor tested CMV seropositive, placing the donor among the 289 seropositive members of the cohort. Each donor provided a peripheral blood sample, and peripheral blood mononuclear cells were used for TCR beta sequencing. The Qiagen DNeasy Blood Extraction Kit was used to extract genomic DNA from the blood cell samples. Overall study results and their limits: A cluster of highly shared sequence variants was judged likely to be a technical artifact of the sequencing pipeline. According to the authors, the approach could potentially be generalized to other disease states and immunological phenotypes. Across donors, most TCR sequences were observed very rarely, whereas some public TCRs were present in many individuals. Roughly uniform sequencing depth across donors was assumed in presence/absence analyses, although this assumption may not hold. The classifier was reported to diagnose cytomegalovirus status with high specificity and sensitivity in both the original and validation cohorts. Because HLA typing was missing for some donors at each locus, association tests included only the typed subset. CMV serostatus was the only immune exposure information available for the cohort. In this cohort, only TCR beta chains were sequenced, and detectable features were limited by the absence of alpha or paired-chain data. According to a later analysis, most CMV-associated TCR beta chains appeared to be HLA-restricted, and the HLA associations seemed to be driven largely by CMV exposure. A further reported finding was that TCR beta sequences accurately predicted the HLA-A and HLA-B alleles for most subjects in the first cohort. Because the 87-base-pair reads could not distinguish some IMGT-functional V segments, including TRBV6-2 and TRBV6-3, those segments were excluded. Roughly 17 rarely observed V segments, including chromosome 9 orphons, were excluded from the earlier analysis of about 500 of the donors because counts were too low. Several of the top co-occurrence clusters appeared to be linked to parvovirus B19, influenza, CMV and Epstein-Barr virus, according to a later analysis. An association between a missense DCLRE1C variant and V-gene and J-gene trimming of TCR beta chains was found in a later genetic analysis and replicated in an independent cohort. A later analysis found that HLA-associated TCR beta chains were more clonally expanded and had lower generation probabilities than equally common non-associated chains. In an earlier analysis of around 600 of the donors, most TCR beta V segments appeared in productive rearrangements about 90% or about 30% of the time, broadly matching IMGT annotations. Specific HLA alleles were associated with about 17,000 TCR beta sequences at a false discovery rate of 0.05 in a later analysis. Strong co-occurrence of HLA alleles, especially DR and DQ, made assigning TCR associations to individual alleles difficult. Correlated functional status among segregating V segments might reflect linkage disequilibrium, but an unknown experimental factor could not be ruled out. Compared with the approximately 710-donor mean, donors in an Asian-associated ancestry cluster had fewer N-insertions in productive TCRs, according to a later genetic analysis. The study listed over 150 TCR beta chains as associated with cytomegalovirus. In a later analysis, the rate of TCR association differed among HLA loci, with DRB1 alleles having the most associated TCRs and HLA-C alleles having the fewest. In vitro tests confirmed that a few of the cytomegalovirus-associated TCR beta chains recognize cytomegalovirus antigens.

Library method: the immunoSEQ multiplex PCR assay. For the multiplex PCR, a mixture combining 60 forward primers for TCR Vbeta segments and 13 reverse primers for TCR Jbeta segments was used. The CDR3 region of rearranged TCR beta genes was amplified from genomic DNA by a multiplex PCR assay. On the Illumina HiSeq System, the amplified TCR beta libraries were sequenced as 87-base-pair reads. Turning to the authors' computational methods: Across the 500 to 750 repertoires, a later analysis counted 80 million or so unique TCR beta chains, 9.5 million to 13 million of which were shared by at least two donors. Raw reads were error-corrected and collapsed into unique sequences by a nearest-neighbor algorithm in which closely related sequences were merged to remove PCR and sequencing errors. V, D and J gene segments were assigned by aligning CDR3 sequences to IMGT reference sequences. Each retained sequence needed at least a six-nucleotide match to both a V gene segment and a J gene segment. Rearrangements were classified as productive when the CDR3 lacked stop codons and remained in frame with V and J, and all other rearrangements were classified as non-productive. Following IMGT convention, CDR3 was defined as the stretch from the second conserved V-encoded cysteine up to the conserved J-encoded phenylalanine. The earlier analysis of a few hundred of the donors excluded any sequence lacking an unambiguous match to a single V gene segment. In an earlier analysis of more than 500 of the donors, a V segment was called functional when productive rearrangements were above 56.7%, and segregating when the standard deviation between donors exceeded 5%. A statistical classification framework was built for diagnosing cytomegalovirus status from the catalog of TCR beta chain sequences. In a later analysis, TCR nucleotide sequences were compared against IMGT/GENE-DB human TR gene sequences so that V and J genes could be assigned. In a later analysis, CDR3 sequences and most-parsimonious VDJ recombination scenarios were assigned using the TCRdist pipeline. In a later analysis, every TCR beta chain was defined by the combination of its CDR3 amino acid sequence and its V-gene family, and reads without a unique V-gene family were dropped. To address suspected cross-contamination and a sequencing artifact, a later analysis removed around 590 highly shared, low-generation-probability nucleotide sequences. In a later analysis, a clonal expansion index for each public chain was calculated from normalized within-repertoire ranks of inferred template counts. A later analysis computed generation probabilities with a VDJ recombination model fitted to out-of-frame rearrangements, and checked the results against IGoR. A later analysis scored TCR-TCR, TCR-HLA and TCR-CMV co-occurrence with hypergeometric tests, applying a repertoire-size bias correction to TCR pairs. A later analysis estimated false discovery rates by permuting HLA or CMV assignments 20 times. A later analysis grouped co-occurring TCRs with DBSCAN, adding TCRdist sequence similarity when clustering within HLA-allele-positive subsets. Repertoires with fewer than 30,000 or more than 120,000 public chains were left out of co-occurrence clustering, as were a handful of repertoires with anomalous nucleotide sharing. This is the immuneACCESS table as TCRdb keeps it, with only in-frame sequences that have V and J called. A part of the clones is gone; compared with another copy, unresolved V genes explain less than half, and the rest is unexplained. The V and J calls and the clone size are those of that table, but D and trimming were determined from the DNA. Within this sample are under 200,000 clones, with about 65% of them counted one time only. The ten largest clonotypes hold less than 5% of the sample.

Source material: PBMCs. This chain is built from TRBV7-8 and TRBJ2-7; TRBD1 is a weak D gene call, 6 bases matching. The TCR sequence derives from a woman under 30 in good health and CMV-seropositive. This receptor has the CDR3 CASSLDRSYEQYF. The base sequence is TGTGCCAGCAGCCTTGACAGGTCCTACGAGCAGTACTTC. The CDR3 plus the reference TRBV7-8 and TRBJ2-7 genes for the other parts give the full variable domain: GAGVSQSPRYKVAKRGQDVALRCDPISGHVSLFWYQQALGQGPEFLTYFQNEAQLDKSGLPSDRFFAERPEGSVSTLKIQRTQQEDSAVYLCASSLDRSYEQYFGPGTRLTVT.